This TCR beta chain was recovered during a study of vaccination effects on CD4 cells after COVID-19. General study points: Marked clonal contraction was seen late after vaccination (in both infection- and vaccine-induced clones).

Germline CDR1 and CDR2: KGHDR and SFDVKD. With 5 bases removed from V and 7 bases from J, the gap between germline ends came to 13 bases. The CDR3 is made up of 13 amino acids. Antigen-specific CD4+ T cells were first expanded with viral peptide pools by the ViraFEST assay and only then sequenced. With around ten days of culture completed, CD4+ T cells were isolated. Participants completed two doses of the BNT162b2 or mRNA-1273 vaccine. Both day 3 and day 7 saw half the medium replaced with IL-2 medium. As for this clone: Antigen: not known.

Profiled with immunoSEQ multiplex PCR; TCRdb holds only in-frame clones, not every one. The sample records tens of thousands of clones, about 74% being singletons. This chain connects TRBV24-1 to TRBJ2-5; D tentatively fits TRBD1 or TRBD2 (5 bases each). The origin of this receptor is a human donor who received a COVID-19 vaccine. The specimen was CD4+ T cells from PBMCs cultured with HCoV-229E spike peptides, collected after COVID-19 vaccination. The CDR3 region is CATSAGLAGTQYF. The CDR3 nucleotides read TGTGCCACCAGTGCGGGGCTTGCGGGGACCCAGTACTTC.